This T cell receptor beta chain appears in the sequencing data of a study of shared clonotypes between healthy human individuals (dated by TCRdb to the early 2020s). Background on the whole study: The cohort comprised a couple of women and three men aged 18 to 49 years. Per donor, three plates each were used for CD4 naive and CD4 memory, two for CD8 naive, and one for CD8 memory. To estimate repertoire size and how much clonotypes are shared between individuals, the study performed deep sequencing of blood TCR repertoires from 4 to 6 healthy adults. Libraries were prepared and TCR repertoires were sequenced by different laboratories using diverse techniques, in order to increase sequencing depth and limit assay-specific biases. Each donor's leukapheresis produced roughly between roughly 0.85 and 9.5 billion PBMCs.

Healthy HIV-negative adults with no recently reported acute infections or vaccinations were included as donors. Only Caucasian adults living in Nashville, Tennessee, USA were represented among the donors. CD4+ T cells were enriched by magnetic negative selection; naive cells were then positively selected on CD45RA, and the negative fraction formed the memory subset. Blood was collected by leukapheresis, and PBMCs were isolated by Ficoll-Histopaque density gradient centrifugation and then cryopreserved in liquid nitrogen vapor phase. Purity and quantity of every magnetically sorted T cell population were checked by analytical flow cytometry. Each sorted fraction had its genomic DNA isolated and then quantified by UV absorbance on a Nanodrop 2000c. This clone was seen only once. Its antigen specificity is not known. Base quality data are lacking; no much larger clone is found one base away. Using the deep immunoSEQ assay, TCR CDR3 regions were amplified from genomic DNA by multiplex PCR. For each cell subset, the extracted genomic DNA was distributed evenly across all wells of several immunoSEQ 96-well plates, and each plate served as one replicate. For sorted subsets, roughly 200 ng genomic DNA, equal to 30,000 or so T cell genomes, was loaded into each replicate PCR. Purified libraries were quantified with a Qubit 3.0 fluorometer, sized on a Bioanalyzer 2100, and re-quantified with the KAPA Library Quantification kit. Every immunoSEQ 96-well plate was sequenced on a separate single-read 150-cycle Illumina NextSeq 550 flow cell. For the original study's pipeline: The immunoSEQ output contained only junctional sequences without quality scores, so filtering could not match that applied to full-length reads. To assign V/J genes and CDR3, sequences were annotated using PyIR, a Python wrapper for IgBLAST v1.9, with IMGT germline references. Any read was removed if the V/J assignment was weak (E-value above 1e-6), the CDR3 was missing, or the read contained stop codons, out-of-frame junctions, or ambiguous translated residues. A V3J clonotype was defined by an identical inferred V gene, J gene, and CDR3 amino acid sequence. The percentage overlap between two repertoires was calculated by dividing the number of shared unique clonotypes by the size of the smaller repertoire. Three approaches were used to assess repertoire richness: RTK rarefaction, the Chao1 estimator, and Recon v2.1 estimates of unobserved clonotypes. Generation probabilities for all TCRbeta clonotypes obtained by the gDNA method from a few donors were computed using OLGA. The table was pulled from immuneACCESS by TCRdb, which kept in-frame rearrangements only. Such tables lose some clones; where checked, under half of the loss comes from unresolved V genes, and the rest has no known cause. The V and J calls and clone size are taken from that table; D and trimming were inferred from the DNA. This sample is represented by 2 million to 2.5 million clones; under 97% of them were singletons. The ten largest account for approximately 0.13% of the sample.

The study at large found these results: Naive subsets generally had larger estimated clonotype richness than memory subsets. Sharing across several donors was observed for 4.5% to 6.5% of naive CD4, over 3% of naive CD8, roughly 2.3% of memory CD4, and over 0.3% of memory CD8 clonotypes. Pairwise subsampling indicated that sequencing depth was expected to affect the degree of clonotype sharing among donors. Compared with non-shared clonotypes, clonotypes shared by all four sorted-subset donors had higher generation probabilities. Rarefaction of sorted-subset datasets indicated incomplete sequencing despite the large sequencing depth. Because the study included a small number of donors, the genetic and exposure-history diversity represented was limited. Sampling was limited to blood, and TCR repertoires in tissue likely differ from TCR repertoires in blood.

The cysteine opens and the phenylalanine closes a CDR3 of 15 amino acids. CDR3 DNA only is kept here, 45 bases in frame from base 1. At the junction V is shortened by 4 bases and J by 1 base, with 11 bases in between. The germline V gene specifies MDHEN as CDR1 and SYDVKM as CDR2. Recombination joined TRBV28 with TRBJ1-3, with a weak D call of TRBD1 (6 bases match). The TCR was taken from a young man in good health. Sequenced material: naive CD4+ T cells sorted from blood. The cell subset or site label of this sample denotes: CD45RA+ positively selected. CDR3 sequence: CASSSPTGSGNTIYF. The DNA reads as follows: TGTGCCAGCAGTTCGCCCACAGGGTCTGGAAACACCATATATTTT. Beyond the CDR3, the reference TRBV28 and TRBJ1-3 genes provide the residues; the full variable domain reads: DVKVTQSSRYLVKRTGEKVFLECVQDMDHENMFWYRQDPGLGLRLIYFSYDVKMKEKGDIPEGYSVSREKKERFSLILESASTNQTSMYLCASSSPTGSGNTIYFGEGSWLTVV.